This T cell receptor beta chain was identified during a study of OX40 agonist ivuxolimab in advanced cancers. The wider study: An agonistic anti-OX40 (CD134) antibody, ivuxolimab, was used to treat the patients. Patients were infused with ivuxolimab every 2 weeks at 0.01 to 10 mg/kg. Study-wide results and caveats: Relative to CD4+ cells, CD8+ T cells on average had more expanded clones.

V was cut by 8 bases and J by 5 bases, with 21 bases left in between. Germline CDR1 is GTSNPN and CDR2 is SVGIG (reference sequence). This CDR3 has 14 residues. TCRdb's table, derived via immunoSEQ multiplex PCR, lists solely in-frame clones and lacks some. The data contain about 36,000 clones, 81% of them singletons. This clone has a handful of counts. What it binds is not known. The sample in question was CD4+ or CD8+ T cells sorted from blood, obtained in a trial of the OX40 agonist ivuxolimab. V and J are TRBV30 and TRBJ1-1; D perhaps matches TRBD1 (5 bases). The clonotype comes from an adult with an advanced solid tumor such as melanoma, head and neck, liver or kidney cancer. CDR3 residues: CAQSRAASGTEAFF. The CDR3 coding sequence is TGTGCCCAGAGCAGGGCAGCCTCAGGGACTGAAGCTTTCTTT.